This TCR beta chain was captured in a study of OX40 agonist ivuxolimab in advanced cancers. Regarding the complete study: Ivuxolimab was an agonistic, fully human IgG2 monoclonal antibody directed against OX40 (CD134), a costimulatory receptor. Intravenous ivuxolimab was administered to patients every 2 weeks at six dose levels: 0.01, 0.1, 0.3, 1.5, 3 and 10 mg/kg. Of the roughly 53 patients in dose escalation, about 20 had hepatocellular carcinoma, approximately 15 had melanoma, 9 had renal cell carcinoma and 9 had head and neck cancer. In the dose-escalation cohort, around four fifths of patients were male, and the mean age was 60 years with a range of roughly 20 to 79. Patients were allowed to have had prior anti-PD-1, anti-PD-L1 or anti-CTLA-4 therapy, and approximately 40% of the dose-escalation patients had previously received checkpoint inhibitors. Partial responses occurred in three dose-escalation patients, of whom one had hepatocellular carcinoma and two had cutaneous melanoma. Peripheral TCRbeta sequencing aimed to test whether ivuxolimab altered TCR sequence diversity and caused clonal T-cell expansion. The paper describes the monotherapy dose-escalation part (N of about 57 patients) of the phase I trial of ivuxolimab.

In the case of this clone: The specificity of this receptor is unknown. Per-base qualities were not stored, and no clone one base away is much larger.

Paper-wide results and their limitations: After ivuxolimab, CD8+ T cells had more expanded clones than CD4+ T cells on average. In partial responders in the 0.1-3.0 mg/kg groups, normalized peripheral clonal expansion was found to be among the lowest, especially among CD8+ T cells. Low levels of normalized T-cell clonal expansion were also seen in some nonresponding patients. At doses of 0.1 to 3.0 mg/kg, clonal expansion of both CD4+ and CD8+ blood T cells was observed from baseline to week 6. The antigen specificity of the peripheral T cells that underwent clonal expansion was not determined.

V sheds 6 bases and J sheds 5 bases, leaving 13 bases between their ends. According to the germline V gene (reference sequence), CDR1 reads LNHDA and CDR2 reads SQIVND. There are 13 amino acids in the CDR3, from cysteine to phenylalanine inclusive. Only the CDR3 portion is preserved as DNA: 39 bases, with reading frame beginning at the first base. Patients with autoimmune disease history or receiving systemic immunosuppression were excluded from the trial. Peripheral blood for TCR sequencing was collected from all dose cohorts at baseline, on cycle 4 day 1, and on cycle 7 day 1. Samples came from an open-label, multicenter, first-in-human phase I dose-escalation trial of ivuxolimab. The trial enrolled adults with locally advanced or metastatic head and neck squamous cell, hepatocellular, melanoma or renal cell carcinoma. Before TCR sequencing, CD4+ T cells and CD8+ T cells were sorted from peripheral blood as separate populations.

For sequencing of the TCRbeta CDR3 region, genomic DNA was extracted from the sorted cells. The immunoSEQ Assay was used to sequence the TCRbeta CDR3 regions. Sourced from immuneACCESS, this table was stored by TCRdb with only in-frame sequences that have V and J called. A share of the clones is absent; for the studies checked, an unresolved V gene accounts for under half, and the remainder has no known explanation. This sample lists about 120,000 clones; approximately 90% were detected once. 0.55% of the sample comes from the top ten. The material sequenced was CD4+ or CD8+ T cells sorted from blood, taken in a trial of the OX40 agonist ivuxolimab. The TCR originated in an adult with an advanced solid tumor such as melanoma, head and neck, liver or kidney cancer. The chain is made from TRBV19 and TRBJ1-2, with a weak D call of TRBD1 (5 bases match). The CDR3 loop reads CASRVEQAYGYTF. The sequenced DNA is TGTGCCAGTAGAGTGGAACAGGCATATGGCTACACCTTC.